This is a list of T cell receptor beta chains from one sample in a study of blood T cells in healthy people across ages. Each CDR3 protein gets one entry after TCRdb re-called the 5' RACE reads with MiXCR. The table has 1 million or so distinct CDR3 sequences, around 43% seen once. Sequenced material: blood. The source is an older woman in good health. CDR3s include the opening cysteine and the closing phenylalanine or tryptophan. The order of the fields is V gene, clone size, J gene, D gene, CDR3 DNA, CDR3 protein. The D gene is left open where the match is weak. Rows may omit the clone size; those that give it use once, few, many or a size class.

TRBV11-1	NA	TRBJ2-2	NA	TGTGCCAGCAGCTTAACAGACTACACCGGGGAGCTGTTTTTT	CASSLTDYTGELFF
TRBV20-1	NA	TRBJ1-2	NA	TGCAGTGCTGTTCCCCGAGGGCTTAATTATGGCTACACCTTC	CSAVPRGLNYGYTF
TRBV11-1	NA	TRBJ2-7	NA	TGTGCCAGCAGCTCGGTCCCGACCTACGAGCAGTACTTC	CASSSVPTYEQYF
TRBV25-1	few	TRBJ1-1	NA	TGTGCCATCCCCGTTAACCGGAACACTGAAGCTTTCTTT	CAIPVNRNTEAFF
TRBV20-1	NA	TRBJ2-5	NA	TGCAGTGCCAGGAGAGGCCCTTACGGGCAGTACTTC	CSARRGPYGQYF
TRBV27	NA	TRBJ1-2	NA	TGTGCCAGCAGTTTTTCGGCAGTCTATGGCTACACCTTC	CASSFSAVYGYTF
TRBV12-3/TRBV12-4	NA	TRBJ2-5	NA	TGTGCCAGCAGTTTCCAGACTAGGGGACGGGAGACCCAGTACTTC	CASSFQTRGRETQYF
TRBV20-1	few	TRBJ2-7	NA	TGCAGTGCTATTCAAGGGGTTGTGCAGTACTTC	CSAIQGVVQYF
TRBV28	NA	TRBJ2-1	NA	TGTGCCAGCAGTTTATCAGGAGATTTCTACAATGAGCAGTTCTTC	CASSLSGDFYNEQFF
TRBV19	NA	TRBJ2-4	TRBD2	TGTGCCAGTAGACTAGCGGGAGTGAAAAACATTCAGTACTTC	CASRLAGVKNIQYF
TRBV3-1	few	TRBJ2-7	NA	TGTGCCAGCAGCCAAGGGGTTCCCTACGAGCAGTACTTC	CASSQGVPYEQYF
TRBV9	few	TRBJ2-7	TRBD1	TGTGCCAGCAGCCCAGCCCCCGGGACAGACCTCTACGAGCAGTACTTC	CASSPAPGTDLYEQYF
TRBV25-1	few	TRBJ2-4	TRBD2	TGTGCCAGCAGTGAATATGGGCTAGCGGGAGGGCGGAACATTCAGTACTTC	CASSEYGLAGGRNIQYF
TRBV10-3	few	TRBJ2-6	NA	TGTGCCATCAGTGAGCCGGGAAGCGGGGCCAACGTCCTGACTTTC	CAISEPGSGANVLTF
TRBV5-1	NA	TRBJ2-1	NA	TGCGCCAGCAGATCAAGGACTGACTACTCCTACAATGAGCAGTTCTTC	CASRSRTDYSYNEQFF
TRBV20-1	NA	TRBJ1-5	NA	TGCAGTGCCACCAGCGGAGCGAATAGCAATCAGCCCCAGCATTTT	CSATSGANSNQPQHF
TRBV27	NA	TRBJ1-6	NA	TGTGCCAGCAGTTTAGGGGTTCTCAATTCACCCCTCCACTTT	CASSLGVLNSPLHF
TRBV13	NA	TRBJ1-2	NA	TGTGCCAGCAGCTTAGCGGCGATACCCTATGGCTACACCTTC	CASSLAAIPYGYTF
TRBV11-2	few	TRBJ2-4	TRBD1	TGTGCCAGCAGCTTGGCAGGGGGCGCGGGGAGGAACATTCAGTACTTC	CASSLAGGAGRNIQYF
TRBV20-1	few	TRBJ2-1	TRBD2	TGCAGTGCCCCCTTCAGCGGGAGGTACAATGAGCAGTTCTTC	CSAPFSGRYNEQFF
TRBV6-2/TRBV6-3	few	TRBJ2-1	TRBD2	TGTGCCAGCAGTTACTCGACTAGCGGGTCCTACAATGAGCAGTTCTTC	CASSYSTSGSYNEQFF
TRBV6-2/TRBV6-3	NA	TRBJ1-3	NA	TGTGCCAGCAAGACAGCGAGCTCTGGAAACACCATATATTTT	CASKTASSGNTIYF
TRBV12-3/TRBV12-4	NA	TRBJ2-7	NA	TGTGCCAGCAGTTTACCTCCGGCCTACGAGCAGTACTTC	CASSLPPAYEQYF
TRBV28	NA	TRBJ2-1	TRBD2	TGTGCCAGCACCCCTGTACTAGCGGGACTCAATGAGCAGTTCTTC	CASTPVLAGLNEQFF
TRBV29-1	few	TRBJ2-3	NA	TGCAGCGTTGTTCCCAGGACAAGCACAGATACGCAGTATTTT	CSVVPRTSTDTQYF
TRBV28	many	TRBJ2-7	TRBD1	TGTGCCAGCAGTTCCCCGGGGACAGGTTACGAGCAGTACTTC	CASSSPGTGYEQYF
TRBV5-5	few	TRBJ1-2	NA	TGTGCCAGCAGCTTTTCGGTTAACTATGGCTACACCTTC	CASSFSVNYGYTF
TRBV5-6	few	TRBJ2-5	NA	TGTGCCAGCAACCCTAATGGTCGCCGCCAAGAGACCCAGTACTTC	CASNPNGRRQETQYF
TRBV20-1	few	TRBJ2-1	NA	TGCAGTCCATCCATCACACCCAATGAGCAGTTCTTC	CSPSITPNEQFF
TRBV11-1	NA	TRBJ2-1	NA	TGTGCCAGCAGCATAGTATACAATGAGCAGTTCTTC	CASSIVYNEQFF
TRBV20-1	NA	TRBJ2-7	TRBD2	TGCAGTGCTAGAGGGAGTGGAGTTAGCGGGACTTCCTACAATGAGCAGTACTTC	CSARGSGVSGTSYNEQYF
TRBV7-3	NA	TRBJ2-5	NA	TGTGCCAGCGGCGTAACTGGGGCCGAAGAGACCCAGTACTTC	CASGVTGAEETQYF
TRBV7-8	NA	TRBJ2-3	TRBD1	TGTGCCAGCAGCTTAGGGCAGGGGGCAGGGTATTTT	CASSLGQGAGYF
TRBV12-3/TRBV12-4	few	TRBJ2-7	TRBD2	TGTGCCAGCAGTTTAACGCGGGAGTTATACAACTACGAGCAGTACTTC	CASSLTRELYNYEQYF
TRBV7-2	NA	TRBJ1-5	NA	TGTGCCAGCAGCTGGTTAAATAGCAATCAGCCCCAGCATTTT	CASSWLNSNQPQHF
TRBV7-8	NA	TRBJ2-1	TRBD2	TGTGCCAGCAGCGTAGCCGTAGCGGGAGTGGGTAATGAGCAGTTCTTC	CASSVAVAGVGNEQFF
TRBV7-9	NA	TRBJ2-1	NA	TGTGCCAGCAGCTGGGACAGCTATCGGGGGAATGAGCAGTTCTTC	CASSWDSYRGNEQFF
TRBV5-1	NA	TRBJ1-2	NA	TGCGCCAGCAGCTTGGCCGGAGGGACCGGGGATGTCTACACCTTC	CASSLAGGTGDVYTF
TRBV5-1	few	TRBJ2-1	TRBD2	TGCGCCAGCAGCTCCGAATCGGGAGGGTGGAATGAGCAGTTCTTC	CASSSESGGWNEQFF
TRBV6-2/TRBV6-3	few	TRBJ2-3	TRBD1	TGTGCCAGCAGCCAAGCGGACAGGGTTTCAGATACGCAGTATTTT	CASSQADRVSDTQYF
TRBV6-1	few	TRBJ2-4	NA	TGTGCCAGCGACACCGGGGGCACGGCTCAGTACTTC	CASDTGGTAQYF
TRBV2	NA	TRBJ2-7	TRBD2	TGTGCCAGCAGTAGAATAGCGGGACGGGGCGACGAGCAGTACTTC	CASSRIAGRGDEQYF
TRBV20-1	NA	TRBJ2-4	NA	TGCAGTGCTAGGACGGTAGCCAAAAACATTCAGTACTTC	CSARTVAKNIQYF
TRBV2	NA	TRBJ2-1	TRBD2	TGTGCCAGCAGTGACTTTGGCGGGAGGAATGAGCAGTTCTTC	CASSDFGGRNEQFF
TRBV6-6	few	TRBJ2-2	NA	TGTGCCAGCAGTTACTCAGCCACCGGGGAGCTGTTTTTT	CASSYSATGELFF